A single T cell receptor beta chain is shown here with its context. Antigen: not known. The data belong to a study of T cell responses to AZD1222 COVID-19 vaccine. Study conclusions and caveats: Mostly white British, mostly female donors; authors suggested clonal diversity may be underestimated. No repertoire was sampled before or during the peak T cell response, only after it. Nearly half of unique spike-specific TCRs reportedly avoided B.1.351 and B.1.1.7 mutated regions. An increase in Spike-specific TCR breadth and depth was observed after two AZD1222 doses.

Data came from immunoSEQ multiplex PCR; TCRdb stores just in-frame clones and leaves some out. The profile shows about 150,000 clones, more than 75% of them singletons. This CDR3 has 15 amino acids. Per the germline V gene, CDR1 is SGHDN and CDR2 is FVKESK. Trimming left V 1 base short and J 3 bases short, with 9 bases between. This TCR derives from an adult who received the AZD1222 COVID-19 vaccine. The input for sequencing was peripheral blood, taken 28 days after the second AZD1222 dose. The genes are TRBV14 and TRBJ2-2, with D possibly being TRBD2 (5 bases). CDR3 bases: TGTGCCAGCAGCCAAGTATCCGGGGACACCGGGGAGCTGTTTTTT. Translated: CASSQVSGDTGELFF.